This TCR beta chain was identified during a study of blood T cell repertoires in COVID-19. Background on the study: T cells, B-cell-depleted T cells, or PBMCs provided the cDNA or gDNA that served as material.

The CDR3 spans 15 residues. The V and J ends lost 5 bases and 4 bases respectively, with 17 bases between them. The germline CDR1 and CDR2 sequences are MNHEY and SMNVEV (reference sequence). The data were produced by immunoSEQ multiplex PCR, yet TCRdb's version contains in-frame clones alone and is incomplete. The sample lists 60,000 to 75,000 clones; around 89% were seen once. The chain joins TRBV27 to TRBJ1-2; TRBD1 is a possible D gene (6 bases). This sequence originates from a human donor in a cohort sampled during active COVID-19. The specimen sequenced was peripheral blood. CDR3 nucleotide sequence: TGTGCCAGCAGTCAACGGAACCGGGACATCTATGGCTACACCTTC. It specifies CASSQRNRDIYGYTF.